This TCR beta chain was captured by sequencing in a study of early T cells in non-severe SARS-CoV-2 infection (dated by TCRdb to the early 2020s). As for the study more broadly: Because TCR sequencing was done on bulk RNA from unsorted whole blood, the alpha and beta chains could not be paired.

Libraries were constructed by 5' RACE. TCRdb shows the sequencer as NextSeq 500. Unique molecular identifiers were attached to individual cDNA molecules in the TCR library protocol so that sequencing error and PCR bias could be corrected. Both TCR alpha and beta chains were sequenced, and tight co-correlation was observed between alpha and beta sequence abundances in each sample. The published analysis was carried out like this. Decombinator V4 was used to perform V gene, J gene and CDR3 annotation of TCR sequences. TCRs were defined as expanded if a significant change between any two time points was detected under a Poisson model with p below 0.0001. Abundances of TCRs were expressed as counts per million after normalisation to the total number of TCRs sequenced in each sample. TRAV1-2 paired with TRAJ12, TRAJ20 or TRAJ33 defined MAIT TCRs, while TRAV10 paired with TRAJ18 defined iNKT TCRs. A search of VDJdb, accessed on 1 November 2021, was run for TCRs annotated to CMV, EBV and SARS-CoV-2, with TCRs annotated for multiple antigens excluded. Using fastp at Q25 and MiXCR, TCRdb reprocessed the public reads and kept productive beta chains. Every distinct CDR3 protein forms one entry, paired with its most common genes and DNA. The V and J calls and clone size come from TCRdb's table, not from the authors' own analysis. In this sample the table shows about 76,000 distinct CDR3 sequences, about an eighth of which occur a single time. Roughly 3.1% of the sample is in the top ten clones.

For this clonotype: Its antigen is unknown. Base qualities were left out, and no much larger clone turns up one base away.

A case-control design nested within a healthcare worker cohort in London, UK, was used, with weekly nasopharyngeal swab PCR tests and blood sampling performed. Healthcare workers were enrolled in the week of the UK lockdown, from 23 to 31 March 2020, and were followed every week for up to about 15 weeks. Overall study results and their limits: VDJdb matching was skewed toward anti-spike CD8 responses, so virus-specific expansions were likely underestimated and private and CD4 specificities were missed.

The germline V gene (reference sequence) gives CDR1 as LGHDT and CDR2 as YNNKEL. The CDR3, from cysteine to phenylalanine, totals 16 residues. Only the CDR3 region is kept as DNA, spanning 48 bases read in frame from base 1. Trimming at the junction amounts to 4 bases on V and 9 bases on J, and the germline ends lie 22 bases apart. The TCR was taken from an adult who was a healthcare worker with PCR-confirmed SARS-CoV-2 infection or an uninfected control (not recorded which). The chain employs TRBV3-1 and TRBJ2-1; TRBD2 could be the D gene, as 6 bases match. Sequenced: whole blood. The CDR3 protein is CASSPGGPRGSSEQFF. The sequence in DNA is TGTGCCAGCAGCCCAGGAGGGCCCCGTGGGAGTAGTGAGCAGTTCTTC.